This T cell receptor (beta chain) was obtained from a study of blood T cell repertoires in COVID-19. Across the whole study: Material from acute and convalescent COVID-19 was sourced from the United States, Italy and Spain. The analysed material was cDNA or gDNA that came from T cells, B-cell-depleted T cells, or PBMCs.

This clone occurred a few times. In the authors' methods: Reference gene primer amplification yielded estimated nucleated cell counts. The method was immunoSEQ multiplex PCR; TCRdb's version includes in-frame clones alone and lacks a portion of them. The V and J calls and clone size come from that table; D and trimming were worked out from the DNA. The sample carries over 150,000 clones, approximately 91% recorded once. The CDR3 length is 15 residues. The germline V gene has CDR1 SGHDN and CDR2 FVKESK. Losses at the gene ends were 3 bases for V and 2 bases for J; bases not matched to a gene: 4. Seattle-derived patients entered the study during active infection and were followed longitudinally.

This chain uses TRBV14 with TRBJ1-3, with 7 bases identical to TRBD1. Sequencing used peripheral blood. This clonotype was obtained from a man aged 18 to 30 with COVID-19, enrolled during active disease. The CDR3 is CASSHPQGAGNTIYF. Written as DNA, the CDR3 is TGTGCCAGCAGCCATCCTCAGGGGGCTGGAAACACCATATATTTT.